This T cell receptor beta chain appears in the sequencing data of a study of blood T cell repertoires in COVID-19. Study-wide background: COVID-19 samples, acute and convalescent, were from the United States, Italy and Spain. In each case, the material was cDNA or gDNA derived from T cells, B-cell-depleted T cells, or PBMCs.

The CDR3 is made up of 15 amino acids. The ends were cut back, 2 bases at V and 4 bases at J, with 12 bases in the middle. Germline-derived CDR1 and CDR2 are MNHEY and SVGEGT. In the original analysis: Reference gene primer amplification gave estimated nucleated cell counts. Using immunoSEQ multiplex PCR, the repertoire was profiled, and TCRdb retains in-frame clones only, with some absent. D and trimming come from the DNA, and the V and J calls and clone size come from that table. The table records under 250,000 clones, approximately 84% of them present only once. Sequenced material: peripheral blood. V and J are TRBV6-2 or TRBV6-3 and TRBJ1-5; D is perhaps TRBD1 (6 bases). This clonotype originated in a woman aged 80 or older with acute or convalescent COVID-19. The CDR3 here is CASSYNRVGNQPQHF. The CDR3 DNA sequence: TGTGCCAGCAGTTACAACAGGGTGGGAAATCAGCCCCAGCATTTT.